Sequencing of this TCR beta chain was carried out in a study of cytomegalovirus exposure and HLA in healthy donors. Study-level information: In a later analysis, the roughly 120 validation repertoires were reported to have used the same platform as the roughly 600 first-cohort repertoires. General study findings and limits: Some TCR beta chains (approximately 180 of them) were listed as cytomegalovirus-associated.

Note on this clone: The antigen remains unidentified.

The repertoire was sequenced with immunoSEQ multiplex PCR; TCRdb's copy has only in-frame clones and lacks some. The data show about 240,000 clones, around nine tenths seen once. Germline V gene lookup returns CDR1 LNHDA and CDR2 SQIVND (reference sequence). The junction had 7 bases not matched to a gene; V was cut back by 5 bases and J by 7 bases. CDR3 length equals 15 residues. This chain connects TRBV19 to TRBJ1-6; 8 nucleotides agree with TRBD1. The specimen sequenced was PBMCs. The origin of this receptor is a man aged 18 to 30 in good health and CMV-seronegative. The CDR3 region has the DNA TGTGCCAGTAGTGCAGGGACAGGTCCAAATTCACCCCTCCACTTT. Its translation: CASSAGTGPNSPLHF.